This TCR beta chain comes out of a study of blood T cell repertoires in COVID-19. Sequenced by immunoSEQ multiplex PCR; TCRdb stores in-frame clones only, minus some. The table has about 300,000 clones, more than 70% seen once; the top ten hold 1.5% to 2%. The CDR3 covers 14 residues. Trimming cost V 6 bases and J 1 base, with 12 bases left between them. Germline V gene sequence: CDR1 SGHDN, CDR2 FVKESK. The sequence was obtained from a woman aged 25 to 39 with COVID-19, enrolled during active disease. The sample consisted of peripheral blood. This chain links TRBV14 with TRBJ1-1; no definite D call. In nucleotides, the CDR3 is TGTGCCAGCAGGGCCAGAGGTACGAACACTGAAGCTTTCTTT. Protein sequence: CASRARGTNTEAFF.